The source of this TCR beta chain is a study of T cell responses to AZD1222 COVID-19 vaccine (dated by TCRdb to the early 2020s). In terms of the full investigation: A total of around 240 trial participants underwent TCR sequencing, of whom some 210 received two doses of AZD1222 and about 25 received two doses of the MenACWY control vaccine. Trial participants were enrolled by age into 18-55, 56-69 and 70-plus year subgroups, with roughly 150, 30 and 60 TCR-sequenced participants respectively. The investigation overall reported the following: Participants were mostly white British and included more females than males, and it was suggested by the authors that clonal diversity may have been underestimated. Vaccine-associated CD4 TCRs spanned the whole spike protein, with dominant responses in regions 160-218 and 743-854. Conclusions about previously exposed vaccinees were limited because only six or seven AZD1222 recipients were SARS-CoV-2 seropositive at baseline. After two AZD1222 doses, both the breadth and the depth of spike-specific TCRs were significantly higher than at day 0 and than in MenACWY recipients. The 56-69-year group was small, and its depth increase did not reach significance, likely because of low power. Because no day 14 peak-response samples were available, repertoires were characterized only after the peak T cell response. Epitopes outside the regions mutated in the B.1.351 and B.1.1.7 variants were reportedly recognized by nearly half of the unique spike-specific TCRs.

The sample's time point, from its label and the paper: about 28 days (+/-7) after the second vaccine dose. AZD1222 recipients with second doses at about 4 weeks or about 12 weeks were pooled, because spike-specific TCR depth and breadth did not differ between schedules. Vaccinee samples came from UK trials COV001 and COV002, including a single-blind randomized controlled phase 2/3 trial of AZD1222 (ChAdOx1 nCoV-19) in healthy adults. Trial participant PBMC samples were collected at day 0 and day 28 after the second dose for TCRbeta chain sequencing. Comments on this clone: Its antigen is still unknown. No base quality information exists; no much larger clone differs at one position.

The CDR3 regions of human TCRbeta chains were analyzed by immunosequencing. Per the authors' processing: TCRs in the repertoires were matched against a reference library of SARS-CoV-2-specific TCRs that had been generated with the MIRA antigen-specificity platform. Breadth was defined as the fraction of unique TCRs that were SARS-CoV-2-associated, and depth was defined as the fraction of total T cells that were SARS-CoV-2-associated. Each spike-specific TCR was assigned to its reactive spike region and to a CD4 or CD8 class using the MIRA data. Log10-transformed breadth and depth values were compared by one-way ANOVA with Sidak's multiple comparisons tests. The immuneACCESS repertoire file appears here via TCRdb, limited to in-frame rearrangements. These files lack a portion of the clones; in checked studies, under half of the deficit traces to unresolved V genes, and the cause of the others is not known. V, J and clone size are those of that table, while D and trimming were read from the DNA. The sample table records approximately 150,000 clones; 80% to 95% of these occur just once. About 1.9% of the sample lies in the top ten.

The junction carries 13 bases between V and J, which are trimmed by 11 bases and 4 bases respectively. Reading the germline V gene gives CDR1 SGHTA and CDR2 FQGNSA. The CDR3 spans 12 residues, from the cysteine through the phenylalanine. The sequence is cut down to CDR3 DNA, 36 bases in frame from base 1. The clonotype was recovered from an adult who received the AZD1222 COVID-19 vaccine. The rearrangement combines TRBV7-2 with TRBJ2-3, and perhaps TRBD1 as D gene, on 5 matching bases. The sample here was peripheral blood, taken 28 days after the second AZD1222 dose. The CDR3 protein sequence reads: CAYEVGADTQYF. DNA sequence: TGTGCCTACGAGGTAGGGGCAGATACGCAGTATTTT.